This TCR beta chain was recovered during a study of Graves' ophthalmopathy and Graves' hyperthyroidism. Study-level findings and limits: Most expanded clonotypes from thyroid (those above 0.001 frequency) were also found in blood.

Germline V gene sequence: CDR1 MNHNS, CDR2 SASEGT. V trimming: 6 bases; J trimming: 1 base; junction bases outside the gene matches: 3. This CDR3 is built from 14 residues. As to this clonotype: Its antigen is currently unknown.

CDR3 regions of TCR beta were amplified from RNA transcripts. HTBI primers served in a first-round RT-PCR, which a second-round multiplex PCR followed. TCRdb fed the multiplex PCR reads into MiXCR, producing one record per CDR3 protein. The sample consists of about 210,000 distinct CDR3 sequences, less than 30% of them appearing once. V is TRBV6-1 and J is TRBJ2-7, with 10 bases that match TRBD2. The sample was peripheral blood. The sequence was collected from a man aged 50-59 years with Graves' ophthalmopathy. Here the CDR3 reads CASRSSGRSYEQYF. The CDR3 nucleotides read TGTGCCAGCAGATCTAGCGGGAGATCCTACGAGCAGTACTTC.